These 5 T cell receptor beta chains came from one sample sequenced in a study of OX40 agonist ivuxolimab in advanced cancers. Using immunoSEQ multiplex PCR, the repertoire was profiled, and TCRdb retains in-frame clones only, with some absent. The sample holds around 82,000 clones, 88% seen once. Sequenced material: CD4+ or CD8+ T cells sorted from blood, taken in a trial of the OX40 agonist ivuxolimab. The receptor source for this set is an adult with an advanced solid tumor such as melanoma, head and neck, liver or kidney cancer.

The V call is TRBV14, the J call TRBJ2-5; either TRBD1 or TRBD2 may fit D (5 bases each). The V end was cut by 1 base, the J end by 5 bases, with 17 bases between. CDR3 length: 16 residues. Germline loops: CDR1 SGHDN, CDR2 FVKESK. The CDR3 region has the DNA TGTGCCAGCAGCCAAGGGAGTTCAGGGAGTGAGGAGACCCAGTACTTC. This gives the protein CASSQGSSGSEETQYF.

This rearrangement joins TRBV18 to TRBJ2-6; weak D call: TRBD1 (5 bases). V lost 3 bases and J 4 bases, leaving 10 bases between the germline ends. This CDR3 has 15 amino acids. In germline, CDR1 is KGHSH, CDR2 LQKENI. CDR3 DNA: TGTGCCAGCTCACCGGACATGTCAGGGGCCAACGTCCTGACTTTC. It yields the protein CASSPDMSGANVLTF. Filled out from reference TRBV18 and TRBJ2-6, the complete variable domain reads NAGVMQNPRHLVRRRGQEARLRCSPMKGHSHVYWYRQLPEEGLKFMVYLQKENIIDESGMPKERFSAEFPKEGPSILRIQQVVRGDSAAYFCASSPDMSGANVLTFGAGSRLTVL.

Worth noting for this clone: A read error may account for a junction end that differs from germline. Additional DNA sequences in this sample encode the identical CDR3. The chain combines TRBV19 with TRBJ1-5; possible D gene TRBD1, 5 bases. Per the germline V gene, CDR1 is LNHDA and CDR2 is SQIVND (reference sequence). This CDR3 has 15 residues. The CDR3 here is CASTPSGGFGQPQHF. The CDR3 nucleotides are TGTGCCAGTACCCCAAGTGGGGGGTTCGGTCAGCCTCAGCATTTT.

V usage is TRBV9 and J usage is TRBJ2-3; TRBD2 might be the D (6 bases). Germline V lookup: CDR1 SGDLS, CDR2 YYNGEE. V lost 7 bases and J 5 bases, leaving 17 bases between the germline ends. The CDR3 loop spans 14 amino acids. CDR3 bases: TGTGCCAGCGGCCGGGGAGGCTGGGGAGATACGCAGTATTTT. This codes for CASGRGGWGDTQYF.

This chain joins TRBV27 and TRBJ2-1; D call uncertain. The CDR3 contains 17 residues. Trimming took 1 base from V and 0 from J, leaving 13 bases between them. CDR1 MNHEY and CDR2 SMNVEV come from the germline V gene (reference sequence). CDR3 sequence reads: CASSLLGAESSYNEQFF. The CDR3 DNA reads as TGTGCCAGCAGTTTATTGGGTGCAGAGAGCTCCTACAATGAGCAGTTCTTC.